What follows are 8 T cell receptor beta chains derived from one specimen sequenced in a study of blood T cells in healthy people across ages. A second PCR of roughly 7 to 11 cycles used a sample-barcoded 5' primer and a J-beta primer mix. TCRdb ran MiXCR on the 5' RACE reads and lists one entry per CDR3 protein. The sample includes some 900,000 distinct CDR3 sequences, 29% seen only once; the top ten take roughly a sixth. The material sequenced was blood. The receptors derive from a woman older than 75 in good health.

This clonotype showed up many times. The chain couples TRBV7-2 to TRBJ1-5; possibly TRBD1 for D (6 bases). This CDR3 has 14 residues. CDR1 and CDR2 (germline): SGHTA, FQGNSA. The V and J ends lost 5 bases and 6 bases respectively, with 14 bases between them. This CDR3 is CASSPDRSLQPQHF. CDR3 in DNA: TGTGCCAGCAGCCCAGACAGGTCCCTTCAGCCCCAGCATTTT.

This clonotype showed up many times. The CDR3 reads CASSSSQLAGGHNEQFF. The CDR3 region has the DNA TGTGCCAGCAGCTCGAGTCAACTAGCGGGGGGCCACAATGAGCAGTTCTTC. This rearrangement joins TRBV7-2 to TRBJ2-1; 12 bases line up with TRBD2. The CDR3 extends over 17 amino acids. Losses at the gene ends were 4 bases for V and 5 bases for J; bases not matched to a gene: 9. Germline V gives CDR1 SGHTA, CDR2 FQGNSA.

This sequence joins TRBV4-2 and TRBJ2-3; 11 bases are a match to TRBD2. J lost 1 base, V lost 1 base, and 13 bases had no gene match. CDR1 and CDR2 (germline): LGHNA, YNFKEQ. The CDR3 consists of 20 residues. The CDR3: CASSQGSGLAGGRGTDTQYF. In nucleotides, the CDR3 is TGTGCCAGCAGCCAAGGGTCAGGGCTAGCGGGGGGACGGGGCACAGATACGCAGTATTTT.

This clonotype came up many times. The V and J genes are TRBV10-3 and TRBJ2-3, with 9 bases identical to TRBD1. V dropped 6 bases and J dropped 5; count of bases not matched to a gene: 6. The length of the CDR3 is 14 residues. Germline V lookup: CDR1 ENHRY, CDR2 SYGVKD. CDR3 residues: CAISYRGLGDTQYF. The CDR3 bases are TGTGCCATCAGCTACAGGGGGCTTGGAGATACGCAGTATTTT.

The sample holds a few counts of this clonotype. The J gene is TRBJ1-1, the V gene TRBV11-2; D is undetermined. Trimming took off 5 bases at V and 4 bases at J, with 14 bases between the two ends. The CDR3 is made up of 14 amino acids. CDR1 SGHAT and CDR2 FQNNGV come from the germline V gene. CDR3 loop: CASSVGGFSTEAFF. CDR3 DNA sequence: TGTGCCAGCAGCGTAGGAGGGTTTAGCACTGAAGCTTTCTTT.

In this sample, this clonotype turned up many times. V and J are TRBV5-4 and TRBJ2-5; D uncertain. From germline, CDR1 is SGHNT and CDR2 YYREEE (reference sequence). The CDR3 extends over 14 amino acids. V was cut by 3 bases and J by 3 bases, with 12 bases left in between. The CDR3 region is CASSSKSPEETQYF. The CDR3 DNA is TGTGCCAGCAGCTCGAAGTCGCCGGAAGAGACCCAGTACTTC. The full variable domain, rest sourced from reference TRBV5-4 and TRBJ2-5, is ETGVTQSPTHLIKTRGQQVTLRCSSQSGHNTVSWYQQALGQGPQFIFQYYREEENGRGNFPPRFSGLQFPNYSSELNVNALELDDSALYLCASSSKSPEETQYFGPGTRLLVL.

This clonotype was seen a few times. This rearrangement joins TRBV7-9 to TRBJ1-2; D is possibly TRBD1 (5 bases). Germline values: CDR1 SEHNR, CDR2 FQNEAQ (reference sequence). Trimming removed 4 bases from V and 4 bases from J, with 10 bases in between. The CDR3 totals 13 residues. CDR3 sequence: CASSSWGSYGYTF. In DNA, the CDR3 is TGTGCCAGCAGCTCCTGGGGCAGCTATGGCTACACCTTC.

Ten or more counts support this clonotype. This chain joins TRBV10-3 and TRBJ1-2; 7 positions match TRBD1. Germline CDR1 is ENHRY and CDR2 is SYGVKD. V lost 3 bases to trimming and J lost 6 bases; unmatched junction nucleotides: 7. The CDR3 is made up of 14 amino acids. CDR3 loop: CAISDQGESHGYTF. CDR3 nucleotides: TGTGCCATCAGTGATCAGGGGGAGTCCCATGGCTACACCTTC.